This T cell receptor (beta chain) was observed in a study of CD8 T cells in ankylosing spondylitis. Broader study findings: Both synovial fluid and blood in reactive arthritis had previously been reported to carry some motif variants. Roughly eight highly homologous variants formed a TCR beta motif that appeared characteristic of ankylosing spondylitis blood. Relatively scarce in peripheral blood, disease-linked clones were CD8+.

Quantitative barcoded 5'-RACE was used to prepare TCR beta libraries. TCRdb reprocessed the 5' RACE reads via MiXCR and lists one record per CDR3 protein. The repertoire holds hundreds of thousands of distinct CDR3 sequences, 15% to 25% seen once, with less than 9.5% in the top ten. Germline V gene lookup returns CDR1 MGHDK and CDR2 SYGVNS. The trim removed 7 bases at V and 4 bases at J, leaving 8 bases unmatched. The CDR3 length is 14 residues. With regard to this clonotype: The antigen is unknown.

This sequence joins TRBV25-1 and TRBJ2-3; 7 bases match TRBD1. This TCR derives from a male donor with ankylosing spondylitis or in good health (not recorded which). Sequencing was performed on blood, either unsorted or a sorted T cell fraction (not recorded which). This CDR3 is CASKPSQGPDTQYF. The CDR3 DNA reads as TGTGCCAGCAAACCCTCACAGGGGCCAGATACGCAGTATTTT.